The sequence of this TCR beta chain was determined in a study of T-cell memory formation after mild COVID-19. Overall study context: Clusters were largely donor specific.

The study's findings and limits: Clones that contracted clustered mainly in CM and EM if CD4+ and in EMRA if CD8+. Whereas later expanders leaned CD4+, clones contracting day 15 to 85 showed a balanced CD4/CD8 makeup.

TCRdb re-called the 5' RACE reads through MiXCR, storing one row per CDR3 protein. The table includes 250,000 to 350,000 distinct CDR3 sequences, 19% detected once. The CDR3 length is 14 residues. Germline V gene lookup returns CDR1 MNHNS and CDR2 SASEGT. The V end was cut by 4 bases, the J end by 6 bases, with 13 bases between. This clonotype was counted a few times. The antigen remains undetermined. The origin of this receptor is a young man who had mild COVID-19 (a few samples of this study predate the infection). Cell type and time point are not known. What was sequenced was PBMCs or a T cell subset sorted from them (not recorded which). This chain links TRBV6-1 with TRBJ1-5; D unresolved. The CDR3 loop reads CASSAPWRSQPQHF. The CDR3 DNA reads TGTGCCAGCAGTGCTCCCTGGCGCAGTCAGCCCCAGCATTTT.